The 18 T cell receptor beta chains listed next were all sequenced from one sample in a study of cytomegalovirus exposure and HLA in healthy donors. A multiplex PCR was run with 60 Vbeta primers and 13 Jbeta primers. Produced via immunoSEQ multiplex PCR; TCRdb's table is partial and in-frame only. The sample holds under 200,000 clones. The sample was PBMCs. These receptors all stem from a woman aged 18-30 years in good health and CMV-seropositive.

The chain joins TRBV11-1 to TRBJ2-7, with D unresolved. Germline V gene data show CDR1 as SGHAT and CDR2 as FQDESV (reference sequence). V was clipped by 2 bases and J by 3 bases, with 8 bases between them. The CDR3 has 13 amino acids. The CDR3 region is CASSLTANYEQYF. DNA of the CDR3: TGTGCCAGCAGCTTAACAGCTAACTACGAGCAGTACTTC.

The V and J genes are TRBV30 and TRBJ1-1, with 7 bases lining up with TRBD1. V was clipped by 5 bases and J by 9 bases; unmatched bases: 12. The CDR3 runs 13 residues. CDR1 and CDR2 from the germline V gene are GTSNPN and SVGIG (reference sequence). The CDR3 nucleotides read TGTGCCTGGGGTATCTACAGGGGAGGTAAAGCTTTCTTT. This sequence encodes CAWGIYRGGKAFF. Filled out from reference TRBV30 and TRBJ1-1, the complete variable domain reads SQTIHQWPATLVQPVGSPLSLECTVEGTSNPNLYWYRQAAGRGLQLLFYSVGIGQISSEVPQNLSASRPQDRQFILSSKKLLLSDSGFYLCAWGIYRGGKAFFGQGTRLTVV.

The gene calls are TRBV5-1 and TRBJ1-1; D might be TRBD1 (5 bases). Per germline, CDR1 SGHRS and CDR2 YFSETQ. The CDR3 is made up of 14 amino acids. Trimming cost V 3 bases and J 4 bases, with 13 bases left between them. DNA for the CDR3: TGCGCCAGCAGCTCGAGGTCGGGGGGCACTGAAGCTTTCTTT. This codes for CASSSRSGGTEAFF. Based on the CDR3 plus reference TRBV5-1 and TRBJ1-1, the full variable domain is KAGVTQTPRYLIKTRGQQVTLSCSPISGHRSVSWYQQTPGQGLQFLFEYFSETQRNKGNFPGRFSGRQFSNSRSEMNVSTLELGDSALYLCASSSRSGGTEAFFGQGTRLTVV.

V is TRBV7-9 and J is TRBJ2-7; the D gene is possibly TRBD1 (6 bases). The CDR3 is 15 residues long. The V gene lost 4 bases and the J gene lost 4 bases, with 17 bases spanning the gap. CDR1 and CDR2 from the germline V gene are SEHNR and FQNEAQ (reference sequence). Here the CDR3 reads CASSYFQGNRYEQYF. The CDR3 region has the DNA TGTGCCAGCAGCTATTTCCAGGGGAATAGGTACGAGCAGTACTTC.

CDR3 loop: CASSAGTGDADTQYF. DNA for the CDR3: TGCGCCAGCAGTGCCGGGACAGGGGATGCAGATACGCAGTATTTT. J is TRBJ2-3 and V is TRBV10-1; TRBD1 agrees at 10 bases. This CDR3 has 15 amino acids. Looked up from germline, CDR1 is WNHNN and CDR2 is SYGVQD (reference sequence). Trimming cost V 4 bases and J 4 bases; bases outside gene matches: 5.

V is TRBV4-3 and J is TRBJ1-5; D unresolved. The CDR3 spans 15 residues. Germline V gene lookup returns CDR1 LGHNA and CDR2 YSLEER. Trimming took 1 base from V and 3 from J, leaving 10 bases between them. The CDR3 protein is CASSQGGGNNQPQHF. CDR3 nucleotide sequence: TGCGCCAGCAGCCAAGGCGGCGGGAACAATCAGCCCCAGCATTTT.

The chain's CDR3 is CASSLRTGAGYTF. The CDR3 nucleotides read TGTGCCAGCAGCTTAAGGACAGGGGCTGGCTACACCTTC. The rearrangement joins TRBV7-3 to TRBJ1-2; 9 bases fit TRBD1. With 1 base clipped from V and 7 bases from J, the junction kept 1 base outside the gene matches. Germline lookup yields CDR1 SGHTA and CDR2 FQGTGA. The CDR3 loop spans 13 amino acids.

The rearrangement links TRBV5-1 to TRBJ1-2; D call uncertain. Germline lookup yields CDR1 SGHRS and CDR2 YFSETQ. The CDR3 totals 14 residues. V shed 4 bases and J shed 4 bases, with 14 bases lying between them. The CDR3 loop is CASSPTGTSYGYTF. The CDR3, as DNA: TGCGCCAGCAGCCCTACCGGTACCTCCTATGGCTACACCTTC.

The chain combines TRBV21-1 with TRBJ2-7; whether TRBD1, the table's D call, matches the DNA was not checked. TRBV21-1 is deemed a pseudogene. The CDR3 totals 13 residues. CDR3 in amino acids: CASSNPHRDEQYF. The CDR3 DNA follows: TGTGCCAGCAGCAATCCCCACAGGGACGAGCAGTACTTC.

The chain couples TRBV7-8 to TRBJ2-4; the match to TRBD2 covers 9 bases. V trimming: 1 base; J trimming: 9 bases; junction bases outside the gene matches: 13. The CDR3 sequence is 17 residues long. Germline values: CDR1 SGHVS, CDR2 FQNEAQ. The CDR3 is CASSLVQREARGGIQYF. CDR3 bases: TGTGCCAGCAGCTTAGTTCAGCGGGAGGCCCGAGGGGGCATTCAGTACTTC.

The gene calls are TRBV4-1 and TRBJ1-1, with TRBD1 matching over 8 bases. The J segment lost 0 bases and the V segment lost 4 bases, leaving 7 bases of the junction unmatched. CDR3 length: 16 amino acids. The V gene's germline CDR1 is MGHRA and CDR2 YSYEKL. Here the CDR3 DNA reads TGCGCCAGCAGCCCTTCCGCAGGGGGCCTGAACACTGAAGCTTTCTTT. Protein sequence: CASSPSAGGLNTEAFF.

This chain joins TRBV29-1 and TRBJ1-1; D is possibly TRBD1 (6 bases). The V gene lost 6 bases and the J gene lost 6 bases, with 14 bases spanning the gap. CDR3 size: 12 residues. Per germline, CDR1 SQVTM and CDR2 ANQGSEA. The CDR3 coding sequence is TGCAGCGTGCCAGGGGAGAGGGCTGAAGCTTTCTTT. Translated: CSVPGERAEAFF. The entire variable domain, with the rest obtained from reference TRBV29-1 and TRBJ1-1, is as follows: SAVISQKPSRDICQRGTSLTIQCQVDSQVTMMFWYRQQPGQSLTLIATANQGSEATYESGFVIDKFPISRPNLTFSTLTVSNMSPEDSSIYLCSVPGERAEAFFGQGTRLTVV.

This sequence joins TRBV5-1 and TRBJ1-1; 8 bases line up with TRBD1. CDR1 is SGHRS and CDR2 is YFSETQ in the germline V gene. The CDR3 has 15 amino acids. The J segment lost 2 bases and the V segment lost 0 bases, leaving 3 bases of the junction unmatched. The CDR3 nucleotides are TGCGCCAGCAGCTTGGATACAGGGGGTAACACTGAAGCTTTCTTT. It is translated as CASSLDTGGNTEAFF.

The chain carries TRBV21-1 and TRBJ1-2; the table names TRBD1, a call not compared with the DNA. TRBV21-1 is described as a pseudogene. The CDR3 totals 15 residues. Here the CDR3 reads CASSKRTGGEGGYTF. The CDR3 DNA follows: TGTGCCAGCAGCAAGAGGACAGGGGGCGAAGGTGGCTACACCTTC.

This sequence joins TRBV6-5 and TRBJ2-6, with D possibly matching TRBD2 (5 bases). The germline V gene encodes CDR1 MNHEY and CDR2 SVGAGI. The CDR3 has 15 residues. The ends were cut back, 6 bases at V and 1 base at J, with 10 bases in the middle. The CDR3 nucleotides are TGTGCCAGCAGCCAGGACTCATCTGGGGCCAACGTCCTGACTTTC. Translating gives CASSQDSSGANVLTF.

V usage is TRBV9 and J usage is TRBJ2-3, with a weak D call TRBD2 (6 bases). This CDR3 is built from 15 residues. CDR1 is SGDLS and CDR2 is YYNGEE in the germline V gene. V was shortened by 0 bases and J by 3 bases, with 11 bases between the two germline ends. CDR3 in DNA: TGTGCCAGCAGCGTAGCGGGGGTTGGTACAGATACGCAGTATTTT. Its translation: CASSVAGVGTDTQYF. Together with reference TRBV9 and TRBJ2-3, the CDR3 gives the full variable domain: DSGVTQTPKHLITATGQRVTLRCSPRSGDLSVYWYQQSLDQGLQFLIQYYNGEERAKGNILERFSAQQFPDLHSELNLSSLELGDSALYFCASSVAGVGTDTQYFGPGTRLTVL.

The chain combines TRBV5-6 with TRBJ1-4; D gene ambiguous. The CDR3 is 15 amino acids. Germline V lookup: CDR1 SGHDT, CDR2 YYEEEE. V dropped 0 bases and J dropped 5 bases, with 11 bases sitting between them. CDR3: CASSLGRRLNEKLFF. In nucleotides, the CDR3 is TGTGCCAGCAGCTTGGGGCGGAGGTTAAATGAAAAACTGTTTTTT.

The V and J genes are TRBV10-3 and TRBJ1-4; D gene uncertain. Trimming took 0 bases from V and 7 from J, leaving 21 bases between them. This CDR3 has 18 residues. Germline-derived CDR1 and CDR2 are ENHRY and SYGVKD. DNA for the CDR3: TGTGCCATCAGTGAGTCAATAGGCCGGCAGACAAGCCCTGAAAAACTGTTTTTT. Protein sequence: CAISESIGRQTSPEKLFF.